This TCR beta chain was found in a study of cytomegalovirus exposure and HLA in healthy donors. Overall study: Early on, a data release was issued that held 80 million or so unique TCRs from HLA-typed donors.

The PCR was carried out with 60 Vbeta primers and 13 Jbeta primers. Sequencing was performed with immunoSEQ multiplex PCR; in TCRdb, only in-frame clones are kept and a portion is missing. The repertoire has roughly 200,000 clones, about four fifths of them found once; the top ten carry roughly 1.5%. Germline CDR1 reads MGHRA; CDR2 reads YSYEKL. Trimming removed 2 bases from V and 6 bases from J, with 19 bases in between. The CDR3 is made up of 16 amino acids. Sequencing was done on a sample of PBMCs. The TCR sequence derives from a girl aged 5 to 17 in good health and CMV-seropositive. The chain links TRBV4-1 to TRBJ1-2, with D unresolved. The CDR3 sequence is CASSQKRGGRVNGYTF. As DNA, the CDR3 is TGCGCCAGCAGCCAAAAACGTGGAGGGCGAGTCAATGGCTACACCTTC.